This T cell receptor (beta chain) is drawn from a study of blood T cell repertoires in COVID-19. Trimming removed 10 bases from V and 2 bases from J, with 15 bases in between. This CDR3 comprises 13 residues. Germline CDR1 and CDR2: ENHRY and SYGVKD. Profiling relied on immunoSEQ multiplex PCR, and the TCRdb table lists in-frame clones only, not all of them. There are around 130,000 clones in the sample; 80% occur only once, and 16% lies in the top ten. This clonotype was sampled from a man between 60 and 75 years old with active or convalescent COVID-19. What was sequenced was peripheral blood. The chain couples TRBV10-3 to TRBJ2-7; no firm D call. Here the CDR3 reads CATTETKTYEQYF. The CDR3 nucleotides are TGTGCCACCACGGAGACCAAGACCTACGAGCAGTACTTC.